This T cell receptor beta chain was sequenced for a study of CD8 T cells in ankylosing spondylitis. General study results and limits: In synovial fluid and blood from reactive arthritis, some motif variants were previously reported. From matched ankylosing spondylitis synovial fluid, disease-linked clones were reportedly recovered at significantly enriched levels. Typical of ankylosing spondylitis blood, it appeared, was a TCR beta motif of eight highly homologous variants.

This clonotype was detected only a few times. Antigen unknown. The junction differs from germline at one of its ends, possibly a read error. The CDR3 consists of 13 residues. Germline CDR1 DFQATT, CDR2 SNEGSKA (reference sequence). Preparation of TCR beta libraries was done by quantitative 5'-RACE with molecular barcodes. MiXCR, applied by TCRdb to the 5' RACE reads, yields one record per CDR3 protein. Here the sample spans about 200,000 distinct CDR3 sequences, 10% to 15% being singletons. The sequence derives from a male donor with ankylosing spondylitis or in good health (not recorded which). The sequencing sample was made of blood, either unsorted or a sorted T cell fraction (not recorded which). The rearrangement uses TRBV20-1 and TRBJ1-1, with D perhaps TRBD1 (6 bases). CDR3 bases: TGCAGTGCTAAGCCTAGGGGGAACCCTGAAGCTTTCTTT. Its protein is CSAKPRGNPEAFF.